This entry lists 15 T cell receptor beta chains sequenced from one sample in a study of T cells expressing NK-cell markers (dated by TCRdb to about 2020). The library was produced with 5' RACE. The reads were generated on an Illumina HiSeq 2000. TCRdb reprocessed the public reads and reports one entry per CDR3 protein sequence, without DNA. In this sample's table one finds about 150,000 distinct CDR3 sequences. Less than 40% of the sample goes to the ten largest clones. The specimen was blood T cells: a sorted CD56 or NKG2C T cell subset, CD4+ or CD8+ T cells, or bulk PBMC T cells (not recorded which). The receptor source for this set is a woman aged 45 to 65 in good health. Donor details come from another sample of the same person, matched by shared clones.

J is TRBJ2-7 and V is TRBV7-9; TCRdb's assignment of TRBD1 cannot be checked, as there is no DNA. Germline-derived CDR1 and CDR2 are SEHNR and FQNEAQ (reference sequence). The CDR3 length is 15 residues. The CDR3 loop reads CASSLATRGLNEQYF.

The V call is TRBV4-1, the J call TRBJ2-3. The CDR3 is made up of 13 amino acids. Germline V lookup: CDR1 MGHRA, CDR2 YSYEKL. This CDR3 is CASSQAMADTQYF.

The chain is built from TRBV4-1 and TRBJ1-1; TCRdb gives TRBD1 as the D gene, but with no DNA this cannot be confirmed. The V gene's germline CDR1 is MGHRA and CDR2 YSYEKL. The CDR3 totals 15 residues. CDR3 loop: CASSQVLTGYTEAFF.

The chain recombines TRBV6-5 with TRBJ1-1. This CDR3 region has 11 residues. Germline CDR1 is MNHEY and CDR2 is SVGAGI. The CDR3 here is CASGGSVKAFF.

The V gene is TRBV29-1, the J gene TRBJ2-3. CDR3 length: 14 amino acids. CDR1 is SQVTM, CDR2 ANQGSEA, per germline. CDR3 in amino acids: CSVEDVGSTDTQYF.

The chain combines TRBV12-3 or TRBV12-4 with TRBJ2-5; TCRdb names TRBD1, which stays unverified in the absence of DNA. The CDR3 has 13 residues. The CDR3 protein is CASTDRVFETQYF.

This rearrangement joins TRBV5-6 to TRBJ2-5; the D gene TCRdb calls, TRBD1, cannot be checked with no DNA. Germline V gives CDR1 SGHDT, CDR2 YYEEEE. This CDR3 contains 12 residues. The CDR3 loop reads CASAGTPETQYF.

The chain combines TRBV4-2 with TRBJ2-1; the TRBD2 assignment by TCRdb is unverifiable without DNA. The CDR3 sequence is 18 residues long. Germline V gene sequence: CDR1 LGHNA, CDR2 YNFKEQ. CDR3 in amino acids: CASSQLPGGLADYNEQFF.

The J gene is TRBJ2-1, the V gene TRBV29-1; the D call of TRBD1 rests on TCRdb alone, since no DNA is present to check it. Germline-derived CDR1 and CDR2 are SQVTM and ANQGSEA. The CDR3 totals 14 residues. CDR3 amino acids: CSLRGREADNEQFF.

The V gene is TRBV7-9, the J gene TRBJ2-1; TCRdb selects TRBD2, and the lack of DNA leaves this call unchecked. The germline V gene encodes CDR1 SEHNR and CDR2 FQNEAQ (reference sequence). There are 15 residues in the CDR3. CDR3 loop: CASSPPGLDYNEQFF.

The chain's CDR3 is CARETGLNEQFF. The gene calls are TRBV30 and TRBJ2-1; TCRdb returns TRBD1, unconfirmable since there is no DNA. In germline, CDR1 is GTSNPN, CDR2 SVGIG (reference sequence). The CDR3 runs 12 residues.

The rearrangement joins TRBV27 to TRBJ2-7; the D call from TCRdb, TRBD1, cannot be confirmed without DNA. Germline loops: CDR1 MNHEY, CDR2 SMNVEV (reference sequence). The CDR3 runs 13 residues. The CDR3 loop reads CASAFGGTYEQYF.

The gene calls are TRBV4-1 and TRBJ2-1. The CDR3 has 11 residues. Germline CDR1 reads MGHRA; CDR2 reads YSYEKL. The CDR3: CASSKDNEQFF.

CDR3 sequence reads: CASSSDRVNQPQHF. This sequence joins TRBV4-1 and TRBJ1-5; the TCRdb D gene call, TRBD1, has no DNA to confirm it. This CDR3 has 14 residues. Germline CDR1 is MGHRA and CDR2 is YSYEKL.

CDR3: CASSPRAFGLAFGNEQFF. V usage is TRBV3-1 and J usage is TRBJ2-1; the D gene TCRdb calls, TRBD2, cannot be checked with no DNA. In germline, CDR1 is LGHDT, CDR2 YNNKEL (reference sequence). The length of the CDR3 is 18 residues.